These T cell receptor beta chains were read from a single sample in a study of T cells after yellow fever vaccination. In TCRdb, the 5' RACE reads were re-called with MiXCR into one record per CDR3 protein. There are approximately 330,000 distinct CDR3 sequences in the sample; roughly 4% occur only once, and about 26% lies in the top ten. The material was PBMCs, obtained 5 days after the yellow fever booster vaccination. The receptor set was obtained from a man aged 18 to 30 who received the YFV17D yellow fever vaccine. Both conserved end residues are part of each CDR3. The D gene is left open where the match is weak. Clone size is given for some rows only: seen once, a few or many times, or a class if the clone is expanded.

d_gene: -; j_gene: TRBJ1-2; abundance: few; v_gene: TRBV7-3; CDR3nt: TGTGCCAGCAATTACGGGGGCAATACTAACTATGGCTACACCTTC; CDR3aa: CASNYGGNTNYGYTF
d_gene: -; j_gene: TRBJ1-6; abundance: -; v_gene: TRBV5-4; CDR3nt: TGTGCCAGCAGCTTGGTCAACGGGGCCGCGCGTTCGCCCCTCCACTTT; CDR3aa: CASSLVNGAARSPLHF
d_gene: -; j_gene: TRBJ1-1; abundance: few; v_gene: TRBV4-3; CDR3nt: TGCGCCAGCAGCCAAGATCAAGTGAGGGACACTGAAGCTTTCTTT; CDR3aa: CASSQDQVRDTEAFF
d_gene: -; j_gene: TRBJ2-7; abundance: few; v_gene: TRBV7-8; CDR3nt: TGTGCCAGCAATTCCCAGGGATACGAGCAGTACTTC; CDR3aa: CASNSQGYEQYF
d_gene: -; j_gene: TRBJ1-6; abundance: many; v_gene: TRBV5-1; CDR3nt: TGCGCCAGCAGCGGAACAGGGAGCTCCTATAATTCACCCCTCCACTTT; CDR3aa: CASSGTGSSYNSPLHF
d_gene: -; j_gene: TRBJ2-1; abundance: many; v_gene: TRBV5-1; CDR3nt: TGCGCCAGCAAGACCTCTGCTTCCGGGGATGAGCAGTTCTTC; CDR3aa: CASKTSASGDEQFF
d_gene: -; j_gene: TRBJ1-5; abundance: many; v_gene: TRBV12-3/TRBV12-4; CDR3nt: TGTGCCAGCAGTTTTGGTGAGAGTTTCAATCAGCCCCAGCATTTT; CDR3aa: CASSFGESFNQPQHF
d_gene: -; j_gene: TRBJ1-2; abundance: many; v_gene: TRBV27; CDR3nt: TGTGCCAGCAGTAACAAGGCTAACTATGGCTACACCTTC; CDR3aa: CASSNKANYGYTF
d_gene: -; j_gene: TRBJ2-1; abundance: few; v_gene: TRBV9; CDR3nt: TGTGCCAGCAGCCCCCCCTGGGGTGAGCAGTTCTTC; CDR3aa: CASSPPWGEQFF
d_gene: -; j_gene: TRBJ1-5; abundance: many; v_gene: TRBV20-1; CDR3nt: TGCAGTGCCTACGGAGGGGTTCCCTTACAGCCCCAGCATTTT; CDR3aa: CSAYGGVPLQPQHF
d_gene: -; j_gene: TRBJ1-1; abundance: many; v_gene: TRBV18; CDR3nt: TGTGCCAGCTCAACGGGACAGAACACTGAAGCTTTCTTT; CDR3aa: CASSTGQNTEAFF
d_gene: -; j_gene: TRBJ2-5; abundance: -; v_gene: TRBV15; CDR3nt: TGTGCCACCAGCAGAGTTATAGGGGGTCGCTCCGACCCTGGGACCCAGTACTTC; CDR3aa: CATSRVIGGRSDPGTQYF
d_gene: -; j_gene: TRBJ2-3; abundance: -; v_gene: TRBV5-4; CDR3nt: TGTGCCAGCAGCTTGGATCGGACGTCTGCCACAGATACGCAGTATTTT; CDR3aa: CASSLDRTSATDTQYF
d_gene: -; j_gene: TRBJ2-6; abundance: -; v_gene: TRBV24-1; CDR3nt: TGTGCCACCAGTGATGTGGTCAGGGATCTCTCTGGGGCCAACGTCCTGACTTTC; CDR3aa: CATSDVVRDLSGANVLTF
d_gene: TRBD2; j_gene: TRBJ2-5; abundance: few; v_gene: TRBV7-2; CDR3nt: TGTGCCAGCAGCCCCCTGGGACTAGCGGACCAAGAGACCCAGTACTTC; CDR3aa: CASSPLGLADQETQYF
d_gene: -; j_gene: TRBJ2-3; abundance: few; v_gene: TRBV12-3/TRBV12-4; CDR3nt: TGTGCCAGCAGTTTTACGGCGGCAGGGACGGATACGCAGTATTTT; CDR3aa: CASSFTAAGTDTQYF
d_gene: -; j_gene: TRBJ2-6; abundance: few; v_gene: TRBV5-1; CDR3nt: TGCGCCAGCAGCTTGCTTTCCGGATTTGGGGCCAACGTCCTGACTTTC; CDR3aa: CASSLLSGFGANVLTF
d_gene: -; j_gene: TRBJ1-3; abundance: few; v_gene: TRBV6-1; CDR3nt: TGTGCCAGCAGTGAAGGTTGGGTTAACACCATATATTTT; CDR3aa: CASSEGWVNTIYF
d_gene: -; j_gene: TRBJ1-5; abundance: -; v_gene: TRBV21-1; CDR3nt: TGTGCCAGCAGCGAGGGGAGGTTCCCTCAGCCCCAGCATTTT; CDR3aa: CASSEGRFPQPQHF
d_gene: -; j_gene: TRBJ2-6; abundance: -; v_gene: TRBV6-5; CDR3nt: TGTGCCAGCAGAACGACAGCCACTGGGGCCAACGTCCTGACTTTC; CDR3aa: CASRTTATGANVLTF
d_gene: -; j_gene: TRBJ1-5; abundance: -; v_gene: TRBV20-1; CDR3nt: TGCAGTGCTCCCCGATCCAGCAATCAGCCCCAGCATTTT; CDR3aa: CSAPRSSNQPQHF
d_gene: TRBD1; j_gene: TRBJ1-5; abundance: few; v_gene: TRBV7-3; CDR3nt: TGTGCCAGCTCATCCAGAGCCCGGGACAGGGAACTTGGGGATCAGCCCCAGCATTTT; CDR3aa: CASSSRARDRELGDQPQHF
d_gene: TRBD2; j_gene: TRBJ2-1; abundance: few; v_gene: TRBV5-1; CDR3nt: TGCGCCAGCAGCTCGGTAGCGGGGGTAGGTGAGCAGTTCTTC; CDR3aa: CASSSVAGVGEQFF
d_gene: TRBD1; j_gene: TRBJ2-2; abundance: many; v_gene: TRBV18; CDR3nt: TGTGCCAGCTCACCTCGGACAGGATCCACCGGGGAGCTGTTTTTT; CDR3aa: CASSPRTGSTGELFF
d_gene: -; j_gene: TRBJ2-3; abundance: few; v_gene: TRBV7-2; CDR3nt: TGTGCCAGCAGCTTACCCCATACGCAGTATTTT; CDR3aa: CASSLPHTQYF
d_gene: -; j_gene: TRBJ2-1; abundance: -; v_gene: TRBV6-2/TRBV6-3; CDR3nt: TGTGCCAGCAGTACCGGACTGGCCTGGGCTGAGCAGTTCTTC; CDR3aa: CASSTGLAWAEQFF
d_gene: -; j_gene: TRBJ2-1; abundance: many; v_gene: TRBV7-6; CDR3nt: TGTGCCAGCAGCGCACTGAATGAGCAGTTCTTC; CDR3aa: CASSALNEQFF
d_gene: -; j_gene: TRBJ1-6; abundance: -; v_gene: TRBV4-3; CDR3nt: TGCGCCAGCAGCCAAGAATTTAGCTCCTATAATTCACCCCTCCACTTT; CDR3aa: CASSQEFSSYNSPLHF
d_gene: -; j_gene: TRBJ2-3; abundance: -; v_gene: TRBV12-3/TRBV12-4; CDR3nt: TGTGCCAGCAGTTTAATCGTGGCAGATACGCAGTATTTT; CDR3aa: CASSLIVADTQYF
d_gene: -; j_gene: TRBJ2-2; abundance: few; v_gene: TRBV7-9; CDR3nt: TGTGCCAGCAGCCAAGGCGGTCGGGAAAACACCGGGGAGCTGTTTTTT; CDR3aa: CASSQGGRENTGELFF
d_gene: -; j_gene: TRBJ2-7; abundance: few; v_gene: TRBV12-3/TRBV12-4; CDR3nt: TGTGCCAGCAGTTCTCATGCAGGGCCGGTGCCCTTCTACGAGCAGTACTTC; CDR3aa: CASSSHAGPVPFYEQYF
d_gene: -; j_gene: TRBJ1-5; abundance: many; v_gene: TRBV6-5; CDR3nt: TGTGCCAGCAGTTCTCTCTCGAATCAGCCCCAGCATTTT; CDR3aa: CASSSLSNQPQHF
d_gene: -; j_gene: TRBJ1-5; abundance: -; v_gene: TRBV12-3/TRBV12-4; CDR3nt: TGTGCCAGCAGTCTGACGGACGAAGTGATCCAGCATTTT; CDR3aa: CASSLTDEVIQHF
d_gene: -; j_gene: TRBJ2-7; abundance: once; v_gene: TRBV11-2; CDR3nt: TGTGCCAGCAGCCAAGACGACAGTCCCTACGAGCAGTACTTC; CDR3aa: CASSQDDSPYEQYF
d_gene: TRBD2; j_gene: TRBJ2-3; abundance: many; v_gene: TRBV2; CDR3nt: TGTGCCAGCGGGCAGGAGCGGGAAAGCACAGATACGCAGTATTTT; CDR3aa: CASGQERESTDTQYF
d_gene: -; j_gene: TRBJ2-5; abundance: few; v_gene: TRBV4-1; CDR3nt: TGCGCCAGCAGCCAAGATCTAGTGAGTTGGCGGCGCTTC; CDR3aa: CASSQDLVSWRRF
d_gene: TRBD1; j_gene: TRBJ2-5; abundance: few; v_gene: TRBV7-2; CDR3nt: TGTGCCAGCAGCCGGAGGGGACAGGGACAAGAGACCCAGTACTTC; CDR3aa: CASSRRGQGQETQYF
d_gene: TRBD2; j_gene: TRBJ2-4; abundance: -; v_gene: TRBV18; CDR3nt: TGTGCCAGCTCACCCCAGCGGGGGGCCAAAAACATTCAGTACTTC; CDR3aa: CASSPQRGAKNIQYF
d_gene: -; j_gene: TRBJ1-1; abundance: -; v_gene: TRBV7-2; CDR3nt: TGTGCCAGCAGCTTATCCCGGAACCGGGGTGAAGCTTTCTTT; CDR3aa: CASSLSRNRGEAFF
d_gene: TRBD2; j_gene: TRBJ2-1; abundance: -; v_gene: TRBV13; CDR3nt: TGTGCCAGCAGCCCTCAGCGGGGGGGAAACAATGAGCAGTTCTTC; CDR3aa: CASSPQRGGNNEQFF
d_gene: -; j_gene: TRBJ2-1; abundance: few; v_gene: TRBV15; CDR3nt: TGTGCCACCAGCAGGAGGGGAGGAGAGTTTTTCTTC; CDR3aa: CATSRRGGEFFF
d_gene: -; j_gene: TRBJ1-1; abundance: -; v_gene: TRBV20-1; CDR3nt: TGCAGTGCCCCTGAGAACACTGAAGCTTTCTTT; CDR3aa: CSAPENTEAFF
d_gene: -; j_gene: TRBJ1-1; abundance: -; v_gene: TRBV12-3/TRBV12-4; CDR3nt: TGTGCCAGCAGTTTAGGCCAGGGACCGAGGGCTTTCTTT; CDR3aa: CASSLGQGPRAFF
d_gene: TRBD2; j_gene: TRBJ2-1; abundance: -; v_gene: TRBV19; CDR3nt: TGTGCCAGTACTAGCGGGGCCTACAATGAGCAGTTCTTC; CDR3aa: CASTSGAYNEQFF
d_gene: -; j_gene: TRBJ2-1; abundance: -; v_gene: TRBV7-9; CDR3nt: TGTGCCAGCAGCTTAGTAGGCGGGGGCACCTACAATGAGCAGTTCTTC; CDR3aa: CASSLVGGGTYNEQFF
d_gene: -; j_gene: TRBJ2-1; abundance: many; v_gene: TRBV7-2; CDR3nt: TGTGCCAGCAGCTCACGGACCGAGCAGTTCTTC; CDR3aa: CASSSRTEQFF
d_gene: -; j_gene: TRBJ2-5; abundance: -; v_gene: TRBV28; CDR3nt: TGTGCCAGCAGGATTACAGGGCTTGAAGAGACCCAGTACTTC; CDR3aa: CASRITGLEETQYF
d_gene: -; j_gene: TRBJ2-7; abundance: -; v_gene: TRBV7-2; CDR3nt: TGTGCCAGCAGCATTAGGTTCGAGCAGTACTTC; CDR3aa: CASSIRFEQYF
d_gene: TRBD2; j_gene: TRBJ2-1; abundance: many; v_gene: TRBV5-1; CDR3nt: TGCGCCAGCAGCCCTACAAAGACTAGCGGAAGTTACAATGAGCAGTTCTTC; CDR3aa: CASSPTKTSGSYNEQFF
d_gene: -; j_gene: TRBJ2-3; abundance: -; v_gene: TRBV11-3; CDR3nt: TGTGCCAGCAGCTTAGGTTTACAGTCCCCTAGCACAGATACGCAGTATTTT; CDR3aa: CASSLGLQSPSTDTQYF
d_gene: TRBD1; j_gene: TRBJ1-5; abundance: -; v_gene: TRBV19; CDR3nt: TGTGCCAGTAGTAGACAACAGGGGGTTCGGCAGCCCCAGCATTTT; CDR3aa: CASSRQQGVRQPQHF
d_gene: -; j_gene: TRBJ1-4; abundance: many; v_gene: TRBV10-3; CDR3nt: TGTGCCAGCCGGGACCATAATGAGAAACTGTTTTTT; CDR3aa: CASRDHNEKLFF
d_gene: -; j_gene: TRBJ1-6; abundance: many; v_gene: TRBV6-5; CDR3nt: TGTGCCAGCAGTTCGAGGGCAGGGTCCGGTAATTCACCCCTCCACTTT; CDR3aa: CASSSRAGSGNSPLHF
d_gene: -; j_gene: TRBJ1-2; abundance: few; v_gene: TRBV5-1; CDR3nt: TGCGCCAGCAGCCCGGGACAAGTGGACGGCTACACCTTC; CDR3aa: CASSPGQVDGYTF
d_gene: -; j_gene: TRBJ2-5; abundance: many; v_gene: TRBV25-1; CDR3nt: TGTGCCAGCAGTGAAGAGGGAGGGGGCGCAGAAGAGACCCAGTACTTC; CDR3aa: CASSEEGGGAEETQYF
d_gene: -; j_gene: TRBJ2-4; abundance: many; v_gene: TRBV28; CDR3nt: TGTGCCAGCCAACCGGGTGGGGCCAAAAACATTCAGTACTTC; CDR3aa: CASQPGGAKNIQYF
d_gene: TRBD1; j_gene: TRBJ2-1; abundance: -; v_gene: TRBV6-6; CDR3nt: TGTGCCAGCAGTTACTTACCGGGACAGGCCAATGAGCAGTTCTTC; CDR3aa: CASSYLPGQANEQFF
d_gene: TRBD1; j_gene: TRBJ1-1; abundance: many; v_gene: TRBV20-1; CDR3nt: TGCAGTGCTAGAAATGGGGACAGGGAGGTCACTGAAGCTTTCTTT; CDR3aa: CSARNGDREVTEAFF
d_gene: -; j_gene: TRBJ1-4; abundance: -; v_gene: TRBV18; CDR3nt: TGTGCCAGCTCACCTCAAGACAGGCCTGAAAAACTGATTTTT; CDR3aa: CASSPQDRPEKLIF